This entry lists 24 T cell receptor beta chains sequenced from one sample in a study of T-cell reconstitution after alpha-beta-depleted transplantation in children. It was with unique molecular identifiers that the TCRbeta library was prepared. TCRdb re-analysed the PCR reads in MiXCR, keeping a single row per CDR3 protein. The repertoire holds roughly 300,000 distinct CDR3 sequences, with more than 9% as singletons. Material: peripheral blood, obtained 180 days after TCRalphabeta/CD19-depleted stem cell transplant. These receptors were obtained from a male patient between 2 and 10 years old who had a stem cell transplant for chronic granulomatous disease, so the T cells may come from the graft donor.

This clonotype was recorded at least ten times. V gene TRBV5-1 combines with J gene TRBJ1-6; D gene ambiguous. The germline gives CDR1 SGHRS, CDR2 YFSETQ. The CDR3 is 14 residues long. Trimming stripped 0 bases from V and 8 bases from J, with 9 bases between. This CDR3 reads CASSLDPSDSPLHF. The CDR3, as DNA: TGCGCCAGCAGCTTGGATCCCAGCGATTCACCCCTCCACTTT.

This clonotype showed up just a few times. V is TRBV19 and J is TRBJ2-1; 7 bases fit TRBD1. The CDR3 spans 15 residues. Germline V gene sequence: CDR1 LNHDA, CDR2 SQIVND (reference sequence). V lost 5 bases, J lost 1 base, and 5 bases stayed unmatched. CDR3 coding DNA: TGTGCCAGTAGTGTCACACAGGGGTCCTACAATGAGCAGTTCTTC. Residues: CASSVTQGSYNEQFF.

This clonotype was seen many times. This sequence joins TRBV28 and TRBJ1-5, with a weak D call TRBD1 (6 bases). Trimming left V 7 bases short and J 2 bases short, with 15 bases between. The CDR3 is 15 amino acids. The V gene's germline CDR1 is MDHEN and CDR2 SYDVKM. CDR3 DNA: TGTGCCAGCACCGCACGGGGGGCAGGCAATCAGCCCCAGCATTTT. It encodes CASTARGAGNQPQHF.

This clonotype was seen ten or more times. In DNA form, the CDR3 reads TGTGCCAGCAGTTTTCGGCGGGGGGGCTATTACAATGAGCAGTTCTTC. It is translated as CASSFRRGGYYNEQFF. The gene calls are TRBV27 and TRBJ2-1, with 9 bases lining up with TRBD2. The CDR3 is made up of 16 amino acids. V lost 3 bases, J lost 4 bases, and 7 bases stayed unmatched. Germline V gene lookup returns CDR1 MNHEY and CDR2 SMNVEV (reference sequence).

The table lists this clonotype with many counts. This chain joins TRBV20-1 and TRBJ2-5; 11 positions agree with TRBD2. Per germline, CDR1 DFQATT and CDR2 SNEGSKA (reference sequence). This CDR3 region has 15 residues. V lost 6 bases and J lost 1; bases outside the gene matches: 7. CDR3 coding DNA: TGCAGTGCAAGACTAGCGGGGAAACCCCAAGAGACCCAGTACTTC. Its protein is CSARLAGKPQETQYF.

This clonotype was seen many times. This rearrangement joins TRBV20-1 to TRBJ2-5, with TRBD2 matching 14 bases. The CDR3 has 16 amino acids. The V gene end was trimmed by 0 bases and the J gene end by 7 bases; junction bases not matched to a gene: 7. The germline CDR1 and CDR2 sequences are DFQATT and SNEGSKA (reference sequence). The CDR3 DNA is TGCAGTGCTAGAGACCCCGGGACTAGCGGGAGCGGGACCCAGTACTTC. This sequence encodes CSARDPGTSGSGTQYF.

The V call is TRBV4-3, the J call TRBJ2-3; unclear D gene. CDR1 and CDR2 (germline): LGHNA, YSLEER. The V end lost 1 base, the J end lost 6 bases, and 8 bases lay between the germline ends. This CDR3 region has 13 residues. CDR3 loop: CASSQGWKDTQYF. Written as DNA, the CDR3 is TGCGCCAGCAGCCAAGGTTGGAAGGATACGCAGTATTTT.

The count of this clonotype is one. A read error is possible here, since a much larger clone lies one base away. The CDR3 DNA sequence: TGTGCCAGCAGACCCCAGGAGGGGAGCTCCTACAATGGGCAGTTCTTC. It specifies CASRPQEGSSYNGQFF. The gene calls are TRBV7-9 and TRBJ2-1, with D perhaps matching TRBD2 (6 bases). Per the germline V gene, CDR1 is SEHNR and CDR2 is FQNEAQ (reference sequence). The CDR3 contains 16 residues. Together with reference TRBV7-9 and TRBJ2-1, the CDR3 gives the full variable domain: DTGVSQNPRHKITKRGQNVTFRCDPISEHNRLYWYRQTLGQGPEFLTYFQNEAQLEKSRLLSDRFSAERPKGSFSTLEIQRTEQGDSAMYLCASRPQEGSSYNGQFFGPGTRLTVL.

This clonotype came up many times. J is TRBJ1-6 and V is TRBV6-2 or TRBV6-3; tentative D call: TRBD1 (5 bases). This CDR3 has 18 residues. Trimming took 2 bases from V and 0 from J, leaving 14 bases between them. Germline values: CDR1 MNHEY, CDR2 SVGEGT. The CDR3 is CASSYTGGFSSYNSPLHF. DNA of the CDR3: TGTGCCAGCAGTTACACAGGAGGATTCAGCTCCTATAATTCACCCCTCCACTTT.

The table lists this clonotype with many counts. The chain carries TRBV11-1 and TRBJ2-7; TRBD2 matches 10 bases. CDR1 SGHAT and CDR2 FQDESV come from the germline V gene (reference sequence). The CDR3 is 18 amino acids. With 4 bases clipped from V and 4 bases from J, the junction kept 16 bases outside the gene matches. CDR3 residues: CASSSTGTSVFRGYEQYF. The CDR3 bases are TGTGCCAGCAGCTCAACCGGGACTAGCGTTTTCAGGGGTTACGAGCAGTACTTC.

This clonotype was seen at least ten times. The rearrangement joins TRBV12-3 or TRBV12-4 to TRBJ2-4, with 8 bases identical to TRBD1. J was trimmed by 9 bases and V by 5 bases; bases with no gene match: 3. The CDR3 is 12 residues long. The CDR3 spells CASSPGQGIQYF. Written as DNA, the CDR3 is TGTGCCAGCAGTCCCGGACAGGGCATTCAGTACTTC.

In the case of this clonotype: No DNA is shown, since the ends of the CDR3 on it are uncertain; the CDR3 is the one TCRdb lists. The chain couples TRBV21-1 to TRBJ2-2. TRBV21-1 is marked as a pseudogene. The CDR3 has 13 amino acids, counting both end residues. CDR3 loop: CASSKGAPGSCFF.

This clonotype has a count of ten or more. The chain employs TRBV7-2 and TRBJ2-2; 10 bases are a match to TRBD2. The CDR3 contains 21 residues. The V segment lost 5 bases and the J segment 1 base; nucleotides outside the gene matches: 19. CDR1 and CDR2 from the germline V gene are SGHTA and FQGNSA. CDR3 sequence: CASSRSGTGTSVGWNTGELFF. The CDR3 region has the DNA TGTGCCAGCAGCCGGTCGGGTACCGGGACTAGCGTGGGGTGGAACACCGGGGAGCTGTTTTTT.

This clonotype was seen at least ten times. V and J are TRBV6-1 and TRBJ2-1, with D perhaps TRBD2 (5 bases). Germline V lookup: CDR1 MNHNS, CDR2 SASEGT. V shed 6 bases and J shed 3 bases, with 9 bases lying between them. The CDR3 is made up of 13 amino acids. CDR3 amino acids: CASRGRDYNEQFF. The CDR3 DNA sequence: TGTGCCAGCAGGGGCCGGGACTACAATGAGCAGTTCTTC.

At least ten counts were recorded for this clonotype. This chain links TRBV12-3 or TRBV12-4 with TRBJ2-2, with D uncertain. CDR3 length: 15 amino acids. The ends were cut back, 0 bases at V and 7 bases at J, with 12 bases in the middle. The chain's CDR3 is CASSLALGSHGELFF. The CDR3 coding sequence is TGTGCCAGCAGTTTAGCTTTGGGCAGCCACGGGGAGCTGTTTTTT.

This clonotype showed up many times. The CDR3 sequence: CASSRNPRGTFRNEQFF. In DNA, the CDR3 is TGTGCCAGCAGCAGAAACCCCCGGGGCACTTTTAGGAATGAGCAGTTCTTC. This chain connects TRBV7-9 to TRBJ2-1; the D call may be TRBD1 or TRBD2 (5 bases each). CDR1 SEHNR and CDR2 FQNEAQ come from the germline V gene (reference sequence). Trimming took off 5 bases at V and 7 bases at J, with 24 bases between the two ends. The CDR3 covers 17 residues.

The J gene is TRBJ1-4, the V gene TRBV5-6, with unresolved D. The CDR3 is 16 residues long. The V gene's germline CDR1 is SGHDT and CDR2 YYEEEE. Trimming removed 0 bases at V and 4 bases at J, with 13 bases between. DNA of the CDR3: TGTGCCAGCAGCTTGGAGATGGTCAGGATTAATGAAAAACTGTTTTTT. Translating gives CASSLEMVRINEKLFF.

This clonotype came up many times. The chain couples TRBV18 to TRBJ2-5, with 10 bases fitting TRBD1. The CDR3 sequence is 15 residues long. Germline V gene sequence: CDR1 KGHSH, CDR2 LQKENI. Trimming removed 1 base from V and 4 bases from J; junction bases left unmatched: 3. The CDR3 DNA reads TGTGCCAGCTCACCACGGACAGGGGGTCGAGAGACCCAGTACTTC. This encodes CASSPRTGGRETQYF. Filled out from reference TRBV18 and TRBJ2-5, the complete variable domain reads NAGVMQNPRHLVRRRGQEARLRCSPMKGHSHVYWYRQLPEEGLKFMVYLQKENIIDESGMPKERFSAEFPKEGPSILRIQQVVRGDSAAYFCASSPRTGGRETQYFGPGTRLLVL.

This clonotype was seen more than once but under ten times. The chain employs TRBV11-2 and TRBJ2-1; D is perhaps TRBD1 (6 bases). Germline V CDR1 and CDR2: SGHAT, FQNNGV. V lost 4 bases to trimming and J lost 4 bases, with 20 bases between them. CDR3 size: 17 residues. CDR3 nucleotides: TGTGCCAGCAGCTCCCGAGGGTCCGGGACATCTTACAATGAGCAGTTCTTC. Translation gives CASSSRGSGTSYNEQFF.

This clonotype was detected ten times or more. The CDR3 nucleotides read TGCAGTGCAGCTCGACAGCCGGGACTTCGCACAGATACGCAGTATTTT. Translation: CSAARQPGLRTDTQYF. The chain combines TRBV20-1 with TRBJ2-3; D may be TRBD2 (6 bases). The CDR3 spans 16 residues. Germline CDR1 is DFQATT and CDR2 is SNEGSKA (reference sequence). The germline V and J ends were trimmed by 6 bases and 1 base, with 20 bases remaining between them.

This clonotype was seen repeatedly, ten times or more. The chain uses TRBV23-1 and TRBJ2-7, with D perhaps matching TRBD1 (6 bases). TRBV23-1 is reported as an ORF; its role is uncertain. The CDR3 runs 16 residues. V was clipped by 2 bases and J by 0 bases, with 14 bases between them. The CDR3 protein is CASSQSRQECSYEQYF. In nucleotides, the CDR3 is TGCGCCAGCAGTCAAAGTAGACAGGAGTGCTCCTACGAGCAGTACTTC.

This clonotype has a count of ten or more. The chain has TRBV5-6 and TRBJ1-3; D is unclear. Germline values: CDR1 SGHDT, CDR2 YYEEEE. The CDR3 has 13 residues. Trimming took off 2 bases at V and 1 base at J, with 4 bases between the two ends. As DNA, the CDR3 is TGTGCCAGCAGCTTTGGGTCTGGAAACACCATATATTTT. Its protein is CASSFGSGNTIYF.

This clonotype was seen many times. V gene TRBV12-3 or TRBV12-4 combines with J gene TRBJ1-5; no firm D call. This CDR3 has 13 amino acids. V lost 3 bases and J lost 0, with 3 bases in between. The CDR3 region has the DNA TGTGCCAGCAGTTTCCGTAGCAATCAGCCCCAGCATTTT. It codes for CASSFRSNQPQHF.

In its sample, this clonotype was seen many times. The chain employs TRBV7-8 and TRBJ2-1; D call uncertain. Looked up from germline, CDR1 is SGHVS and CDR2 is FQNEAQ. The CDR3 consists of 16 residues. The germline V and J ends were trimmed by 1 base and 5 bases, with 15 bases remaining between them. CDR3 in amino acids: CASSLDRAVGNNEQFF. The CDR3 nucleotides read TGTGCCAGCAGCTTAGATCGGGCAGTTGGAAACAATGAGCAGTTCTTC.